A single sample gave rise to the 12 T cell receptor beta chains below, sequenced in a study of blood T cell repertoires in COVID-19. TCRdb's table, derived via immunoSEQ multiplex PCR, lists solely in-frame clones and lacks some. The sample consists of 86,000 or so clones, 90% to 95% of them appearing once. Sequencing was done on a sample of peripheral blood. Every receptor here comes from a woman in her fifties or sixties in a cohort sampled during active COVID-19.

This rearrangement joins TRBV5-6 to TRBJ1-5; TRBD1 agrees at 12 bases. J gave up 1 base and V 4 bases, and 3 bases lay outside the gene matches. CDR1 is SGHDT and CDR2 is YYEEEE in the germline V gene. The CDR3 spans 16 residues. For the CDR3, the DNA is TGTGCCAGCAGCGCGGGACAGGGGGCGAGCAATCAGCCCCAGCATTTT. As protein: CASSAGQGASNQPQHF.

The chain combines TRBV4-1 with TRBJ2-4; 10 bases are shared with TRBD1. The CDR3 is made up of 17 amino acids. Trimming removed 0 bases from V and 3 bases from J; junction bases left unmatched: 5. Per the germline V gene, CDR1 is MGHRA and CDR2 is YSYEKL. The CDR3 protein is CASSQEKGQGNKNIQYF. The CDR3 DNA sequence: TGCGCCAGCAGCCAAGAGAAGGGACAGGGGAACAAAAACATTCAGTACTTC.

This chain joins TRBV9 and TRBJ2-3, with TRBD2 matching over 12 bases. J gave up 4 bases and V 2 bases, and 2 bases lay outside the gene matches. This CDR3 contains 15 residues. Looked up from germline, CDR1 is SGDLS and CDR2 is YYNGEE. DNA for the CDR3: TGTGCCAGCAGCGTGAGACTAGCGGGAGCAGATACGCAGTATTTT. Translating it yields CASSVRLAGADTQYF.

J is TRBJ1-3 and V is TRBV28; no firm D call. The CDR3 is 15 residues long. V lost 5 bases and J lost 3, with 14 bases in between. In germline, CDR1 is MDHEN, CDR2 SYDVKM. Written as DNA, the CDR3 is TGTGCCAGCAGTCTAACAGTGGTGGGTGGAAACACCATATATTTT. Amino acid sequence: CASSLTVVGGNTIYF.

In its sample, this clone was seen once. This chain uses TRBV4-1 with TRBJ1-4; TRBD1 matches 9 bases. The germline V gene has CDR1 MGHRA and CDR2 YSYEKL. CDR3 size: 17 residues. J gave up 7 bases and V 5 bases, and 14 bases lay outside the gene matches. The CDR3 protein is CASSYDRGRRRGEKLFF. CDR3 nucleotide sequence: TGCGCCAGCAGCTATGACAGGGGGAGGCGGCGGGGTGAAAAACTGTTTTTT.

The chain is built from TRBV6-2 or TRBV6-3 and TRBJ2-5; 7 bases are a match to TRBD2. The V gene's germline CDR1 is MNHEY and CDR2 SVGEGT. The trim removed 2 bases at V and 4 bases at J, leaving 7 bases unmatched. This CDR3 is 15 amino acids long. The CDR3 sequence is CASSYPRRGRETQYF. CDR3 DNA: TGTGCCAGCAGTTACCCTCGGCGGGGGAGAGAGACCCAGTACTTC.

The V call is TRBV7-6, the J call TRBJ2-1; TRBD2 matches at 14 bases. Germline loops: CDR1 SGHVS, CDR2 FNYEAQ. V gave up 1 base and J gave up 9 bases; unmatched junction bases: 8. The CDR3 length is 17 residues. The CDR3 sequence is CASSLGSGTSGSAEQFF. Written as DNA, the CDR3 is TGTGCCAGCAGCTTAGGCTCCGGGACTAGCGGGAGTGCTGAGCAGTTCTTC. The entire variable domain, with the rest obtained from reference TRBV7-6 and TRBJ2-1, is as follows: GAGVSQSPRYKVTKRGQDVALRCDPISGHVSLYWYRQALGQGPEFLTYFNYEAQQDKSGLPNDRFSAERPEGSISTLTIQRTEQRDSAMYRCASSLGSGTSGSAEQFFGPGTRLTVL.

A single count supports this clone. For the CDR3, the DNA is TGTGCCAGCAGCTTAGCGGGAGAGGACTACGAGCAGTACTTC. Its translation: CASSLAGEDYEQYF. The chain combines TRBV13 with TRBJ2-7, with a weak D call TRBD2 (6 bases). This CDR3 comprises 14 residues. Trimming removed 1 base from V and 3 bases from J, with 10 bases in between. Looked up from germline, CDR1 is PRHDT and CDR2 is FYEKMQ (reference sequence).

This sequence joins TRBV5-1 and TRBJ2-3, with D unresolved. Germline assignment: CDR1 SGHRS and CDR2 YFSETQ. V dropped 2 bases and J dropped 2 bases, with 3 bases sitting between them. This CDR3 is 12 amino acids long. CDR3 region: CASSFHTDTQYF. The CDR3 DNA follows: TGCGCCAGCAGCTTCCACACAGATACGCAGTATTTT.

The chain recombines TRBV3-1 (or the pseudogene TRBV3-2) with TRBJ2-7; D call uncertain. The CDR3 sequence is 14 residues long. The V gene lost 4 bases and the J gene lost 0 bases, with 10 bases spanning the gap. Germline loops: CDR1 LGHDT, CDR2 YNNKEL (reference sequence). CDR3: CASSLRRDSYEQYF. In nucleotides, the CDR3 is TGTGCCAGCAGCCTGAGGAGAGACTCCTACGAGCAGTACTTC.

This chain connects TRBV5-1 to TRBJ1-1, with TRBD1 matching over 10 bases. This CDR3 has 15 residues. Germline V gene lookup returns CDR1 SGHRS and CDR2 YFSETQ. The V and J ends lost 0 bases and 4 bases, in that order; junction bases with no gene match: 3. The CDR3 DNA reads TGCGCCAGCAGCTTGGAGTGGACAGGGGGCACTGAAGCTTTCTTT. It codes for CASSLEWTGGTEAFF.

CDR3 sequence reads: CASSPGQGRDGYTF. As DNA, the CDR3 is TGCGCCAGCAGCCCCGGACAGGGAAGGGATGGCTACACCTTC. The chain combines TRBV5-1 with TRBJ1-2, with 8 bases lining up with TRBD1. There are 14 residues in the CDR3. Trimming cost V 4 bases and J 6 bases; bases outside gene matches: 8. CDR1 and CDR2 (germline): SGHRS, YFSETQ.